Following are 28 T cell receptor beta chains from one sample sequenced in a study of monozygotic twins with inflammatory bowel disease. TCRdb re-called the 5' RACE reads and catalogs CDR3 proteins one per entry, DNA excluded. The sample's table shows 300,000 to 350,000 distinct CDR3 sequences. Sequencing was done on a sample of blood. Source of these receptors: a human donor with ulcerative colitis or Crohn's disease, or a healthy co-twin of an affected twin (not recorded which).

J is TRBJ2-7 and V is TRBV6-2 or TRBV6-3; the TRBD2 assignment by TCRdb is unverifiable without DNA. Germline V gives CDR1 MNHEY, CDR2 SVGEGT. The CDR3 runs 16 residues. The CDR3 loop is CASSEGAPSYSYEQYF.

The chain carries TRBV12-3 or TRBV12-4 and TRBJ2-7; TCRdb calls TRBD2, which cannot be checked without DNA. The CDR3 loop spans 17 amino acids. CDR3 amino acids: CASSFGGRTILSYEQYF.

The V gene is TRBV7-2, the J gene TRBJ1-5. Germline V gene sequence: CDR1 SGHTA, CDR2 FQGNSA. The CDR3 covers 12 residues. The CDR3 is CASSLADQPQHF. Together with reference TRBV7-2 and TRBJ1-5, the CDR3 gives the full variable domain: GAGVSQSPSNKVTEKGKDVELRCDPISGHTALYWYRQSLGQGLEFLIYFQGNSAPDKSGLPSDRFSAERTGGSVSTLTIQRTQQEDSAVYLCASSLADQPQHFGDGTRLSIL.

The chain combines TRBV5-1 with TRBJ1-4. Germline values: CDR1 SGHRS, CDR2 YFSETQ. The CDR3 has 20 residues. CDR3 protein: CASSDAGEGGGLATNEKLFF.

The J gene is TRBJ2-2, the V gene TRBV30. The CDR3 has 13 amino acids. Per germline, CDR1 GTSNPN and CDR2 SVGIG (reference sequence). Here the CDR3 reads CAWRDTDTGELFF.

The chain employs TRBV20-1 and TRBJ1-2. The germline V gene has CDR1 DFQATT and CDR2 SNEGSKA (reference sequence). This CDR3 comprises 12 residues. The chain's CDR3 is CSARDFAYGYTF.

The J gene is TRBJ2-5, the V gene TRBV25-1; the D call from TCRdb, TRBD2, cannot be confirmed without DNA. Germline V gene data show CDR1 as MGHDK and CDR2 as SYGVNS. This CDR3 comprises 17 residues. CDR3 residues: CASSELGGGARFPTQYF. The full variable domain, completed using reference TRBV25-1 and TRBJ2-5, is EADIYQTPRYLVIGTGKKITLECSQTMGHDKMYWYQQDPGMELHLIHYSYGVNSTEKGDLSSESTVSRIRTEHFPLTLESARPSHTSQYLCASSELGGGARFPTQYFGPGTRLLVL.

The chain recombines TRBV4-1 with TRBJ2-3; TCRdb lists TRBD2, though no DNA is available to test this call. Germline lookup yields CDR1 MGHRA and CDR2 YSYEKL. The CDR3 contains 19 residues. CDR3 loop: CASSQGRSTSGVTTDTQYF.

This sequence joins TRBV11-2 and TRBJ1-1. This CDR3 comprises 14 residues. Germline V CDR1 and CDR2: SGHAT, FQNNGV. The CDR3 loop is CASSLTALNTEAFF. Full variable domain (missing parts from reference TRBV11-2 and TRBJ1-1): EAGVAQSPRYKIIEKRQSVAFWCNPISGHATLYWYQQILGQGPKLLIQFQNNGVVDDSQLPKDRFSAERLKGVDSTLKIQPAKLEDSAVYLCASSLTALNTEAFFGQGTRLTVV.

V gene TRBV5-4 combines with J gene TRBJ1-2. CDR3 length: 13 amino acids. CDR1 and CDR2 from the germline V gene are SGHNT and YYREEE (reference sequence). The CDR3 loop is CASSWDTNYGYTF.

This sequence joins TRBV21-1 and TRBJ2-5; the D call of TRBD2 rests on TCRdb alone, since no DNA is present to check it. TRBV21-1 is noted as a pseudogene. CDR3 size: 13 residues. The CDR3 region is CASPGPEKETQYF.

This sequence joins TRBV3-1 and TRBJ2-5; the D call from TCRdb, TRBD2, cannot be confirmed without DNA. Germline lookup yields CDR1 LGHDT and CDR2 YNNKEL (reference sequence). The CDR3 extends over 13 amino acids. CDR3 sequence reads: CASMAQRGETQYF.

The gene calls are TRBV11-1 and TRBJ2-7; checking the TCRdb D call of TRBD2 is not possible without DNA. This CDR3 has 19 amino acids. Germline assignment: CDR1 SGHAT and CDR2 FQDESV (reference sequence). This CDR3 is CASSSGILTSPFIVDEQYF.

This chain links TRBV20-1 with TRBJ2-7; TCRdb's D call, TRBD2, is unchecked because there is no DNA. CDR3 length equals 15 residues. From germline, CDR1 is DFQATT and CDR2 SNEGSKA (reference sequence). CDR3 protein: CSTIPGTSGGYEQYF.

The V and J genes are TRBV6-1 and TRBJ2-7; the D call from TCRdb, TRBD1, cannot be confirmed without DNA. There are 14 residues in the CDR3. Germline loops: CDR1 MNHNS, CDR2 SASEGT. The CDR3 sequence: CASARVETPYEQYF.

The chain joins TRBV5-1 to TRBJ2-5; TCRdb indicates TRBD2, and absent DNA this call remains unverified. This CDR3 has 15 amino acids. Germline V lookup: CDR1 SGHRS, CDR2 YFSETQ. CDR3 residues: CASSLDGMAGETQYF.

V is TRBV27 and J is TRBJ1-1; TCRdb's assignment of TRBD1 cannot be checked, as there is no DNA. Germline CDR1 and CDR2: MNHEY and SMNVEV (reference sequence). The CDR3 spans 13 residues. CDR3 sequence: CASSLYRGAEAFF.

The chain combines TRBV12-3 or TRBV12-4 with TRBJ2-5. CDR3 size: 12 residues. CDR3 amino acids: CASSKNQETQYF.

The V call is TRBV15, the J call TRBJ2-1; checking the TCRdb D call of TRBD2 is not possible without DNA. The V gene's germline CDR1 is LNHNV and CDR2 YYDKDF (reference sequence). The CDR3 extends over 15 amino acids. The chain's CDR3 is CATSRPGLADNEQFF.

The J gene is TRBJ1-1, the V gene TRBV4-1; the TRBD1 assignment by TCRdb is unverifiable without DNA. Per the germline V gene, CDR1 is MGHRA and CDR2 is YSYEKL. The CDR3 length is 17 residues. Here the CDR3 reads CASSPRSTGGLGTEAFF.

The chain joins TRBV10-3 to TRBJ2-5; TCRdb names TRBD1, which stays unverified in the absence of DNA. The CDR3 totals 17 residues. Germline V gene sequence: CDR1 ENHRY, CDR2 SYGVKD. CDR3: CAISEEFGITIQETQYF.

The V call is TRBV27, the J call TRBJ2-3; as DNA is missing, the TRBD2 call by TCRdb cannot be tested. This CDR3 contains 15 residues. Germline CDR1 reads MNHEY; CDR2 reads SMNVEV (reference sequence). The chain's CDR3 is CASSLLAGGPDTQYF.

This rearrangement joins TRBV11-2 to TRBJ1-2. This CDR3 spans 16 amino acids. Germline V gene sequence: CDR1 SGHAT, CDR2 FQNNGV. CDR3 residues: CASSFGPAAGAYGYTF.

This chain's CDR3 is CSARRQVSHEQFF. This chain uses TRBV20-1 with TRBJ2-1; TCRdb's assignment of TRBD1 cannot be checked, as there is no DNA. The CDR3 spans 13 residues. Germline V lookup: CDR1 DFQATT, CDR2 SNEGSKA (reference sequence).

V and J are TRBV20-1 and TRBJ2-3; TCRdb gives TRBD1 as the D gene, but with no DNA this cannot be confirmed. The CDR3 consists of 12 residues. CDR1 is DFQATT and CDR2 is SNEGSKA in the germline V gene (reference sequence). CDR3 sequence reads: CSARDGDRGWYF.

CDR3 sequence: CSARGIGGVAGTEAFF. The chain couples TRBV20-1 to TRBJ1-1; as DNA is missing, the TRBD1 call by TCRdb cannot be tested. Germline CDR1 DFQATT, CDR2 SNEGSKA (reference sequence). The CDR3 sequence is 16 residues long.

This chain connects TRBV6-2 or TRBV6-3 to TRBJ1-4. The CDR3 totals 15 residues. Germline CDR1 MNHEY, CDR2 SVGEGT. The CDR3 sequence is CASSYSRRKGEKLFF.

V gene TRBV4-3 combines with J gene TRBJ2-3; TCRdb's D call, TRBD2, is unchecked because there is no DNA. This CDR3 is 17 amino acids long. The germline gives CDR1 LGHNA, CDR2 YSLEER. The CDR3 loop reads CASSQQLAGGGRDTQYF.